This is a list of T cell receptor beta chains from one sample in a study of beta chain features in type 1 diabetes. Produced via immunoSEQ multiplex PCR; TCRdb's table is partial and in-frame only. The sample carries almost 250,000 clones, roughly 14% recorded once. Material: naive CD4+ T cells from blood. The receptors were gathered from a woman in her forties in good health. CDR3s include the opening cysteine and the closing phenylalanine or tryptophan. The order of the fields is J gene, clone size, D gene, V gene, CDR3 protein, CDR3 DNA. D genes are given only for firm matches. Part of the rows lack a size; the others show once, few, many or a class for expanded clones.

TRBJ2-1,NA,NA,TRBV7-2,CASSLVVAGGSNEQFF,TGTGCCAGCAGCTTAGTAGTCGCAGGAGGATCGAATGAGCAGTTCTTC
TRBJ2-5,NA,NA,TRBV11-1,CASSRGTAQETQYF,TGTGCCAGCAGCCGCGGGACAGCTCAAGAGACCCAGTACTTC
TRBJ2-3,NA,TRBD2,TRBV5-4,CASSLSGGVPTDTQYF,TGTGCCAGCAGCTTGAGTGGGGGGGTCCCCACAGATACGCAGTATTTT
TRBJ1-3,few,TRBD1,TRBV5-1,CASSITGTGFGNTIYF,TGCGCCAGCAGCATAACCGGGACAGGGTTCGGAAACACCATATATTTT
TRBJ2-5,NA,NA,TRBV7-6,CASRSGAQETQYF,TGTGCCAGCAGATCAGGGGCCCAAGAGACCCAGTACTTC
TRBJ2-7,NA,TRBD1,TRBV11-2,CASSLEGQGYF,TGTGCCAGCAGCTTAGAGGGACAGGGTTACTTC
TRBJ1-2,once,TRBD1,TRBV18,CASSQAGQGYGYTF,TGTGCCAGCTCACAGGCGGGACAGGGGTATGGCTACACCTTC
TRBJ2-5,NA,NA,TRBV7-9,CASAFTQGSGVETQYF,TGTGCCAGCGCGTTTACTCAGGGGAGCGGTGTGGAGACCCAGTACTTC
TRBJ1-2,NA,NA,TRBV4-1,CASSQASSGGIHGYTF,TGCGCCAGCAGCCAAGCCTCCTCCGGGGGGATTCATGGCTACACCTTC
TRBJ2-7,few,TRBD2,TRBV7-8,CASSSTGTTYEQYF,TGTGCCAGCAGTTCCACCGGGACTACCTACGAGCAGTACTTC
TRBJ1-2,NA,NA,TRBV10-3,CAISGQSTNYGYTF,TGTGCCATCAGTGGGCAGTCGACTAACTATGGCTACACCTTC
TRBJ2-3,few,TRBD2,TRBV5-1,CASRTSNTDTQYF,TGCGCCAGTAGGACTAGCAACACAGATACGCAGTATTTT
TRBJ2-3,NA,NA,TRBV12-5,CASGSRDTQYF,TGTGCTAGTGGTAGCCGGGATACGCAGTATTTT
TRBJ2-7,NA,NA,TRBV11-2,CASSQIMAYEQYF,TGTGCCAGCAGCCAGATTATGGCCTACGAGCAGTACTTC
TRBJ2-5,few,NA,TRBV27,CASSFPRSWIAGETQYF,TGTGCCAGCAGTTTCCCGAGGAGTTGGATAGCCGGGGAGACCCAGTACTTC
TRBJ2-6,many,TRBD1,TRBV10-3,CAINRDRDLGANVLTF,TGTGCCATCAACCGGGACAGGGATCTGGGGGCCAACGTCCTGACTTTC
TRBJ1-1,few,NA,TRBV28,CASRSPGGVEDTEAFF,TGTGCCAGCAGGTCGCCGGGGGGCGTGGAGGACACTGAAGCTTTCTTT
TRBJ2-3,NA,TRBD2,TRBV5-1,CASSLAASGGGGTDTQYF,TGCGCCAGCAGCTTGGCGGCTAGCGGGGGCGGCGGCACAGATACGCAGTATTTT
TRBJ1-1,few,TRBD1,TRBV7-9,CASSAGTGFFVNTEAFF,TGTGCCAGCAGCGCGGGGACAGGTTTTTTCGTGAACACTGAAGCTTTCTTT
TRBJ1-3,few,TRBD1,TRBV9,CASKETGDSGNTIYF,TGTGCCAGCAAAGAGACAGGGGACTCTGGAAACACCATATATTTT
TRBJ2-7,NA,TRBD1,TRBV5-6,CASSSDRGAYEQYF,TGTGCCAGCAGCTCGGACAGGGGAGCTTACGAGCAGTACTTC
TRBJ1-1,NA,NA,TRBV7-8,CASSLVSGDTEAFF,TGTGCCAGCAGCTTAGTATCGGGAGACACTGAAGCTTTCTTT
TRBJ2-2,few,NA,TRBV6-6,CASSYELGQNTGELFF,TGTGCCAGCAGTTACGAGCTTGGACAGAACACCGGGGAGCTGTTTTTT
TRBJ2-1,NA,NA,TRBV10-3,CAISDSRRINEQFF,TGTGCCATCAGTGACTCGCGGCGGATTAATGAGCAGTTCTTC
TRBJ2-3,NA,NA,TRBV5-1,CASSLLAVTDTQYF,TGCGCCAGCAGCTTACTGGCGGTCACAGATACGCAGTATTTT
TRBJ1-2,NA,TRBD1,TRBV18,CASSPSGTGDYGYTF,TGTGCCAGCTCACCGTCCGGGACAGGGGACTATGGCTACACCTTC
TRBJ2-1,NA,TRBD1,TRBV5-6,CASSQTGTGGRNEQFF,TGTGCCAGCAGCCAGACCGGGACAGGGGGCCGAAATGAGCAGTTCTTC
TRBJ1-2,few,NA,TRBV7-9,CASSSVDGYTF,TGTGCCAGCAGCTCTGTAGATGGCTACACCTTC
TRBJ1-1,few,NA,TRBV6-6,CASSYSRVLGEAFF,TGTGCCAGCAGTTACTCCCGAGTCCTCGGTGAAGCTTTCTTT
TRBJ2-6,NA,NA,TRBV2,CASTPISGANVLTF,TGTGCCAGCACCCCAATCTCTGGGGCCAACGTCCTGACTTTC
TRBJ2-7,NA,TRBD1,TRBV5-1,CASSSRPPGQGFYEQYF,TGCGCCAGCAGCTCGAGACCCCCGGGACAGGGTTTCTACGAGCAGTACTTC
TRBJ2-7,NA,NA,TRBV14,CASSLEAAEPPYEQYF,TGTGCCAGCAGCCTTGAGGCCGCGGAGCCCCCCTACGAGCAGTACTTC